The entry that follows covers one T cell receptor beta chain sequence. Its antigen remains unknown. The sample originates from a study of CD8+ T cells in alopecia areata. Study-level background: Those treated were given oral tofacitinib at 5 to 10 mg twice daily. Tofacitinib therapy took 6 to 18 months; 6 months off drug came after. General study results and limits: The study found tofacitinib significantly decreased scalp clonality and expanded CD8+ clones among the top 100. Compared with normal scalp, lesional scalp had higher clonality and more expanded CD8+ clones.

cDNA prepared by RNA extraction and subsequent reverse transcription served as the template for sequencing. This table comes from immunoSEQ multiplex PCR, and its TCRdb copy is limited to in-frame clones, with some not included. There are 200,000 to 250,000 clones in the sample; less than 65% occur only once, and more than 3.5% lies in the top ten. This CDR3 is 14 amino acids long. Germline-derived CDR1 and CDR2 are SGHRS and YFSETQ. V lost 3 bases and J lost 5, with 14 bases in between. Treatment specified: oral pan-JAK inhibitor, 5-10 mg twice daily. The V and J genes are TRBV5-1 and TRBJ1-2; perhaps TRBD1 as D (6 bases). The sequences come from CD4+ T cells sorted from blood, collected at week 4, from a patient treated with tofacitinib. The TCR sequence derives from a human donor with alopecia areata. The CDR3 nucleotides are TGCGCCAGCAGCTGGGACACCACCGGGTATGGCTACACCTTC. This translates into CASSWDTTGYGYTF.